This TCR beta chain comes out of a study of sequential checkpoint blockade in melanoma. Turning to the study itself: Each arm's sequence ended with maintenance nivolumab.

The CDR3 spans 19 residues. The ends lost 2 bases at V and 7 bases at J; junction bases unmatched: 17. CDR1 and CDR2 (germline): MRHNA, SNTAGT. Assay: immunoSEQ multiplex PCR; the TCRdb copy retains only in-frame clones and omits some. The table shows about 11,000 clones, with under 85% occurring only once. The treatment: randomized to nivolumab then ipilimumab (arm A) or the reverse (arm B). PBMC sorting kept live CD3+CD8+ cells without CD19 or CD56. The sequence derives from a human donor with melanoma. Sequencing was performed on CD8+ T cells sorted from blood (inferred from file names), taken from a patient given nivolumab and ipilimumab in sequence. V is TRBV6-4 and J is TRBJ2-1, with TRBD2 matching over 10 bases. CDR3 nucleotides: TGTGCCAGCAGTGACATGTTTGGGATTTCCGCTAGCGGGGGAAATGAGCAGTTCTTC. It specifies CASSDMFGISASGGNEQFF.